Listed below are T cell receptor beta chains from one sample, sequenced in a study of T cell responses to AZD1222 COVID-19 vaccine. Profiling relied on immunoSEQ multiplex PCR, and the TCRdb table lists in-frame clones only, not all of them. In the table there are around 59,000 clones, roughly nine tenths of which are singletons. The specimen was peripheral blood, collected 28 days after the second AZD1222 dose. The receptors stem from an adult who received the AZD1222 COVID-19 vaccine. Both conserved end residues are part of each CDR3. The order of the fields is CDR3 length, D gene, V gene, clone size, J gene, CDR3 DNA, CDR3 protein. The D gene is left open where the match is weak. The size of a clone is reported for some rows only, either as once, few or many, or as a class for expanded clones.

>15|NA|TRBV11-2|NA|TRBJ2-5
TGTGCCAGCAGCTTAATTCGGGGGAACCAAGAGACCCAGTACTTC
CASSLIRGNQETQYF
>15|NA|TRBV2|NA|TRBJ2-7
TGTGCCAGCAGTGCCCCCCGAGGCAGCTCCTACGAGCAGTACTTC
CASSAPRGSSYEQYF
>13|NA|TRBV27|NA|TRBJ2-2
TGTGCCAGCCGCCTAGCGTTCACCGGGGAGCTGTTTTTT
CASRLAFTGELFF
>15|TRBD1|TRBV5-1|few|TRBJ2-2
TGCGCCAGCAGCTCCGGGACAGGGGTCACCGGGGAGCTGTTTTTT
CASSSGTGVTGELFF
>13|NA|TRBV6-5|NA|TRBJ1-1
TGTGCCAGCAGTTCGAAATGGAACACTGAAGCTTTCTTT
CASSSKWNTEAFF
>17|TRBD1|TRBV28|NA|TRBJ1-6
TGTGCCAGCAGTCGGGGCGGGACAGGGGGCCGGAATTCACCCCTCCACTTT
CASSRGGTGGRNSPLHF
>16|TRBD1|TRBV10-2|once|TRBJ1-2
TGCGCCAGCAGTGTCACAGGGGCCAAACATCTAGATGGCTACACCTTC
CASSVTGAKHLDGYTF
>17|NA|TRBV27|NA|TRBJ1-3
TGTGCCAGCAGTTCCCAGGGGAGGGAAAGGGCTGGAAACACCATATATTTT
CASSSQGRERAGNTIYF
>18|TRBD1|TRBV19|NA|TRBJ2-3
TGTGCCAGTAGTATAGAGGTGGGGACAGCCGCACCTTCAGATACGCAGTATTTT
CASSIEVGTAAPSDTQYF
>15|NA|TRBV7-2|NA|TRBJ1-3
TGTGCCAGCAGCCTTTCGACAGACTCTGGAAACACCATATATTTT
CASSLSTDSGNTIYF
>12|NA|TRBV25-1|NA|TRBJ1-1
TGTGCCACCTCAGGGACGAACACTGAAGCTTTCTTT
CATSGTNTEAFF
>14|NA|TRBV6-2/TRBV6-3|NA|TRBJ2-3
TGTGCCAGCAGTACCCCTCTTGGCACAGATACGCAGTATTTT
CASSTPLGTDTQYF
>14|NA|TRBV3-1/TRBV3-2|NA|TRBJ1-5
TGTGCCAGCAGCCAACGGGTTGACAATCAGCCCCAGCATTTT
CASSQRVDNQPQHF
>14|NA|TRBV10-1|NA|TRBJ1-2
TGCGCCAGCATGGGGGAAGGGGATAACTATGGCTACACCTTC
CASMGEGDNYGYTF
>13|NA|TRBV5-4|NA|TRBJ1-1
TGTGCCAGCAGCTCCAGGACTGACACTGAAGCTTTCTTT
CASSSRTDTEAFF
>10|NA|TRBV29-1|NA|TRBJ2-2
TGCAGCGTAGGTAACGGGGAGCTGTTTTTT
CSVGNGELFF
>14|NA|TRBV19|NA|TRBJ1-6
TGTGCCAGTAGTATAGTGGGCGTTAATTCACCCCTCCACTTT
CASSIVGVNSPLHF
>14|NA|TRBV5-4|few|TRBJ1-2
TGTGCCAGCAGTTCCGCCCAGTCTGGGGTTGGCTACACCTTC
CASSSAQSGVGYTF